The T cell receptor beta chain under discussion was sequenced for a study of a mutant IDH1 vaccine in newly diagnosed glioma (dated by TCRdb to about 2021). Regarding the research as a whole: In the chemotherapy-containing groups, vaccination started alongside temozolomide cycles, whereas in patients who had radiotherapy alone it started 4-6 weeks after radiotherapy. Of the roughly 33 treated patients, approximately 62% were male and 37.5% were female, and a mean age of 40.4 years was recorded. The week-35 safety follow-up took place at visit V12, and the week-47 end of study took place at visit V13. Peripheral blood was collected at six visits: V03 (baseline), V05, V07, V10, V12 and V13. Before enrollment, patients had received standard therapy of radiotherapy alone, temozolomide alone, or radiochemotherapy with temozolomide; most received the combination. Longitudinal TCRB deep sequencing was done for 25 to 30 treated patients, wherever samples were available for exploratory analyses. What the work shows at the level of the full study, not this receptor alone: The authors noted that analyses of patient blood samples could not be reproduced because of sample limitations. PBMC samples for TCRB deep sequencing were selected based on availability. Pseudoprogression seemed to be unrelated to changes in the top peripheral T cell clonotypes found by TCRB sequencing. Immune responses induced by the vaccine were seen in roughly 95% of patients across multiple MHC alleles.

The sample's time point label, in plain terms: week 35, safety follow-up. Each vaccine dose was 300 ug of a 20-mer mutant IDH1 peptide in Montanide, given subcutaneously with topical imiquimod. Patients received eight vaccinations in weeks 1, 3, 5, 7, 11, 15, 19 and 23, corresponding to visits V03 through V10. All donors had newly diagnosed IDH1-mutant astrocytomas of WHO grade 3 or 4 that showed loss of nuclear ATRX. The samples were drawn from NOA16, a multicentre, single-arm, open-label phase I trial in Germany that tested a mutant IDH1 peptide vaccine in humans for the first time. The DNeasy Blood and Tissue Kit was used to extract genomic DNA from EDTA blood for TCRB sequencing. The junction shows trimming of 2 bases on V and 2 bases on J, plus 18 bases between the germline ends. The CDR3 goes from the cysteine to the phenylalanine over 17 residues. The kept DNA is CDR3 alone, 51 bases in frame from the first base. The germline V gene provides CDR1 SGHDT and CDR2 YYEEEE.

Libraries were made using the immunoSEQ multiplex PCR assay. Following the manufacturer's protocol, the hsTCRB Kit was used to amplify rearranged TCR beta chain sequences. An Illumina MiSeq was used to sequence the TCRB libraries. In the paper's pipeline: The kit vendor's proprietary platform handled demultiplexing, trimming and gene mapping. TCRdb stores this immuneACCESS table with in-frame sequences only. Part of the clones is absent; in the studies checked, under half of the shortfall reflects unresolved V genes, and no reason is known for the rest. V and J calls and clone size follow that table, whereas D and trimming were derived from the DNA. For this sample the table gives some 54,000 clones, of which about 85% were detected only once. The ten largest clones take up 4.1% of the sample. This clone was recorded once. No antigen is known for it. No base quality values were provided; no much bigger clone lies one nucleotide off.

The receptor was derived from a woman aged 18-29 years with glioma. This specimen was PBMCs, taken from a glioma patient whose treatment included an IDH1 peptide vaccine. The sequence is built from TRBV5-6 and TRBJ2-3; the D gene identity is not certain. The DNA is as follows: TGTGCCAGCAGCTTACCTTGGGCAAACTCCCTCACAGATACGCAGTATTTT. Protein translation: CASSLPWANSLTDTQYF.